Below, 22 T cell receptor beta chains from the same sample are listed, as sequenced in a study of shared clonotypes between healthy human individuals. Data came from immunoSEQ multiplex PCR; TCRdb stores just in-frame clones and leaves some out. The repertoire holds 230,000 or so clones, approximately 70% seen once, with roughly 11% in the top ten. Sequenced: memory CD4+ T cells sorted from blood. Subset specified: CD45RA-negative fraction. The receptors originated from a man in his thirties or forties in good health.

The chain couples TRBV5-4 to TRBJ2-7; D not certain. V was pared by 0 bases and J by 0 bases, with 10 bases between. The CDR3 loop spans 15 amino acids. Per germline, CDR1 SGHNT and CDR2 YYREEE (reference sequence). The CDR3: CASSLDPRSSYEQYF. Here the CDR3 DNA reads TGTGCCAGCAGCTTGGATCCCAGGAGCTCCTACGAGCAGTACTTC.

By share of the sample, this clone is large. This chain uses TRBV6-4 with TRBJ1-2, with 9 nucleotides matching TRBD1. Germline trimming cut 4 bases from V and 5 bases from J; bases unmatched to any gene: 2. The CDR3 spans 13 residues. Germline CDR1 and CDR2: MRHNA and SNTAGT. CDR3 in DNA: TGTGCCAGCAGTGGGGGACAGGGTTATGGCTACACCTTC. Amino acid sequence: CASSGGQGYGYTF.

The chain couples TRBV6-1 to TRBJ2-4; 11 nucleotides agree with TRBD2. Trimming at V came to 0 bases and at J to 10 bases, leaving 14 bases not matched to a gene. Germline V CDR1 and CDR2: MNHNS, SASEGT. This CDR3 comprises 18 residues. For the CDR3, the DNA is TGTGCCAGCAGTGAAGCCATTACTAGCGGGAGATCGTCATTTATTCAGTACTTC. Amino acids: CASSEAITSGRSSFIQYF.

The chain couples TRBV10-1 to TRBJ2-1; 9 nucleotides agree with TRBD2. The CDR3 runs to 16 residues. Germline values: CDR1 WNHNN, CDR2 SYGVQD (reference sequence). Losses at the gene ends were 2 bases for V and 7 bases for J; bases not matched to a gene: 9. Here the CDR3 reads CASSETLTSGLNEQFF. The CDR3 DNA is TGCGCCAGCAGTGAGACGTTGACTAGCGGCCTGAATGAGCAGTTCTTC.

The chain joins TRBV28 to TRBJ2-6; D is possibly TRBD1 (6 bases). V was trimmed by 6 bases and J by 4 bases, leaving 13 bases between them. This CDR3 contains 15 residues. Germline CDR1 reads MDHEN; CDR2 reads SYDVKM. CDR3 DNA: TGTGCCAGCAGCCCACACAGGGCCGGGGCCAACGTCCTGACTTTC. It codes for CASSPHRAGANVLTF.

The chain links TRBV29-1 to TRBJ1-1; D unresolved. V was trimmed by 5 bases and J by 7 bases, leaving 11 bases between them. Germline values: CDR1 SQVTM, CDR2 ANQGSEA. The CDR3 consists of 11 residues. CDR3 loop: CSVTLVGEAFF. Here the CDR3 DNA reads TGCAGCGTTACTCTCGTCGGTGAAGCTTTCTTT.

The V gene is TRBV10-3, the J gene TRBJ2-6, with D tentatively TRBD1 (5 bases). The CDR3 length is 17 residues. CDR1 is ENHRY, CDR2 SYGVKD, per germline. Trimming took 6 bases from V and 3 from J, leaving 18 bases between them. The CDR3 is CAISPLLSGIGANVLTF. CDR3 DNA: TGTGCCATCAGCCCATTACTTTCAGGGATTGGGGCCAACGTCCTGACTTTC.

This clone was seen more than once but under ten times. The CDR3 reads CASSLFRGTSGRASGQFF. The CDR3 bases are TGTGCCAGCAGCTTATTTAGGGGCACTAGCGGGAGGGCCTCGGGGCAGTTCTTC. V usage is TRBV7-8 and J usage is TRBJ2-1; 13 bases align to TRBD2. Unmatched junction bases numbered 16, after V lost 2 bases and J lost 12 bases. The germline gives CDR1 SGHVS, CDR2 FQNEAQ. The CDR3 has 18 residues.

V and J are TRBV5-1 and TRBJ2-7; D gene unclear. V lost 2 bases, J lost 3 bases, and 12 bases lay in between. The CDR3 is 14 amino acids. The germline V gene encodes CDR1 SGHRS and CDR2 YFSETQ. This CDR3 is CASSLFLDGYEQYF. The DNA of the CDR3 is TGCGCCAGCAGCTTATTTTTGGACGGCTACGAGCAGTACTTC.

This clone was observed a handful of times. This chain joins TRBV28 and TRBJ1-2; D is uncertain. The CDR3 sequence is 12 residues long. CDR1 and CDR2 (germline): MDHEN, SYDVKM. The V end was cut by 3 bases, the J end by 3 bases, with 5 bases between. For the CDR3, the DNA is TGTGCCAGCAGTTTGGGCGACTATGGCTACACCTTC. Its protein product is CASSLGDYGYTF.

This clone was detected once. The chain is built from TRBV11-2 and TRBJ2-1; 13 bases align to TRBD2. Unmatched junction bases numbered 3, after V lost 1 base and J lost 9 bases. The germline V gene encodes CDR1 SGHAT and CDR2 FQNNGV. The CDR3 totals 15 residues. The CDR3 DNA reads as TGTGCCAGCAGCTTAGTGACTAGCGGGAGGACTGAGCAGTTCTTC. This translates into CASSLVTSGRTEQFF.

The chain is built from TRBV7-9 and TRBJ2-5; D perhaps matches TRBD2 (5 bases). Germline V gene lookup returns CDR1 SEHNR and CDR2 FQNEAQ (reference sequence). The CDR3 sequence is 13 residues long. Trimming shortened V by 5 bases and J by 5 bases, and 12 bases separated the two germline ends. CDR3 residues: CASSPAGGETQYF. CDR3 sequence (DNA): TGTGCCAGCAGCCCGGCGGGTGGGGAGACCCAGTACTTC. Drawing the rest from reference TRBV7-9 and TRBJ2-5, the complete variable domain is DTGVSQNPRHKITKRGQNVTFRCDPISEHNRLYWYRQTLGQGPEFLTYFQNEAQLEKSRLLSDRFSAERPKGSFSTLEIQRTEQGDSAMYLCASSPAGGETQYFGPGTRLLVL.

CDR3 sequence reads: CASSQLGQGASTDTQYF. For the CDR3, the DNA is TGTGCCAGCTCACAACTGGGACAGGGGGCGAGCACAGATACGCAGTATTTT. This chain links TRBV18 with TRBJ2-3, with TRBD1 matching over 12 bases. The V gene end was trimmed by 4 bases and the J gene end by 0 bases; junction bases not matched to a gene: 5. The CDR3 has 17 amino acids. The germline V gene has CDR1 KGHSH and CDR2 LQKENI.

This clone was detected ten times or more. The chain has TRBV6-1 and TRBJ2-4; the D gene is possibly TRBD1 (5 bases). Germline values: CDR1 MNHNS, CDR2 SASEGT. CDR3 size: 15 residues. V shed 2 bases and J shed 2 bases, with 10 bases lying between them. The CDR3 here is CASSERWGPKNIQYF. DNA for the CDR3: TGTGCCAGCAGTGAAAGGTGGGGCCCCAAAAACATTCAGTACTTC.

This clone appeared a few times. The chain has TRBV20-1 and TRBJ2-5, with unresolved D. Germline V lookup: CDR1 DFQATT, CDR2 SNEGSKA (reference sequence). The CDR3 has 10 amino acids. V was shortened by 5 bases and J by 5 bases, with 6 bases between the two germline ends. CDR3 DNA sequence: TGCAGTGCTTATTGGGAGACCCAGTACTTC. It yields the protein CSAYWETQYF.

V gene TRBV2 combines with J gene TRBJ2-7, with D tentatively TRBD1 (6 bases). The CDR3 totals 13 residues. Trimming cost V 7 bases and J 2 bases, with 12 bases left between them. The germline V gene encodes CDR1 SNHLY and CDR2 FYNNEI. The CDR3 spells CASNPQGTYEQYF. CDR3 DNA sequence: TGTGCCAGCAATCCACAGGGTACCTACGAGCAGTACTTC.

The chain carries TRBV7-2 and TRBJ1-2, with D possibly TRBD1 on 5 matching bases. Trimming took 5 bases from V and 1 from J, leaving 14 bases between them. This CDR3 has 15 residues. CDR1 SGHTA and CDR2 FQGNSA come from the germline V gene. CDR3 coding DNA: TGTGCCAGCAGCCACGCGGCGGGGGTTAACTATGGCTACACCTTC. Protein product: CASSHAAGVNYGYTF.

Regarding this clone: The identical CDR3 is also encoded by other nucleotide sequences in the sample. The chain has TRBV5-1 and TRBJ2-3; D is undetermined. Trimming shortened V by 0 bases and J by 2 bases, and 7 bases separated the two germline ends. The germline V gene has CDR1 SGHRS and CDR2 YFSETQ. There are 14 residues in the CDR3. Here the CDR3 reads CASSLEADTDTQYF. The CDR3 bases are TGCGCCAGCAGCTTGGAAGCAGACACAGATACGCAGTATTTT.

The chain carries TRBV19 and TRBJ2-1; D may be TRBD1 (6 bases). Trimming pared 6 bases from V and 4 bases from J, leaving 13 bases between. This CDR3 has 14 residues. Germline values: CDR1 LNHDA, CDR2 SQIVND (reference sequence). CDR3 in amino acids: CASSTGTLYNEQFF. DNA of the CDR3: TGTGCCAGTAGCACCGGGACATTGTACAATGAGCAGTTCTTC.

The chain employs TRBV28 and TRBJ2-2, with D perhaps given as TRBD1 or TRBD2 (7 bases each). Deletions cut 5 bases from V and 4 bases from J, with 14 bases between. The CDR3 length is 15 residues. Germline V gene data show CDR1 as MDHEN and CDR2 as SYDVKM. This CDR3 is CASSTSRGGTGELFF. In DNA form, the CDR3 reads TGTGCCAGCAGTACATCCAGGGGGGGCACCGGGGAGCTGTTTTTT.

This chain connects TRBV10-3 to TRBJ2-1; D is unresolved. This CDR3 region has 14 residues. V lost 7 bases and J lost 7, with 17 bases in between. Germline V gene data show CDR1 as ENHRY and CDR2 as SYGVKD. The CDR3 protein is CAITDSRSGNEQFF. The CDR3 bases are TGTGCCATCACCGACTCTAGGAGTGGGAATGAGCAGTTCTTC.

The CDR3 nucleotides read TGTGCCAGCAGTGGTGACCGATTATACGAGCAGTACTTC. Translating it yields CASSGDRLYEQYF. V is TRBV7-9 and J is TRBJ2-7, with D unresolved. The CDR3 has 13 amino acids. Germline V lookup: CDR1 SEHNR, CDR2 FQNEAQ (reference sequence). Trimming pared 6 bases from V and 4 bases from J, leaving 13 bases between.